These 31 T cell receptor beta chains were all obtained from the same sample, sequenced in a study of control samples from healthy donors and cancer patients. Profiled with immunoSEQ multiplex PCR; TCRdb holds only in-frame clones, not every one. Found here are some 160,000 clones, 92% of them singletons; the top ten hold 0.68%. Material for sequencing was blood. All receptors come from a woman aged 25 to 39 in good health.

CDR3 protein: CASSQARGGQGSSDTQYF. The CDR3 DNA sequence: TGCGCCAGCAGCCAAGCCCGTGGGGGACAGGGGTCCTCAGATACGCAGTATTTT. The rearrangement uses TRBV4-1 and TRBJ2-3; 10 bases are a match to TRBD1. This CDR3 spans 18 amino acids. V lost 1 base to trimming and J lost 4 bases; unmatched junction nucleotides: 11. The germline V gene has CDR1 MGHRA and CDR2 YSYEKL.

This chain uses TRBV28 with TRBJ2-2, with unresolved D. The germline V gene encodes CDR1 MDHEN and CDR2 SYDVKM. CDR3 length: 11 residues. Trimming pared 3 bases from V and 6 bases from J, leaving 2 bases between. CDR3 DNA sequence: TGTGCCAGCAGTTTGGCCGGGGAGCTGTTTTTT. Its protein is CASSLAGELFF.

The chain carries TRBV25-1 and TRBJ2-1; D is unresolved. Germline V gene sequence: CDR1 MGHDK, CDR2 SYGVNS. Trimming cost V 3 bases and J 5 bases, with 14 bases left between them. This CDR3 is 15 amino acids long. This chain's CDR3 is CASSEFSHKHNEQFF. The CDR3 DNA sequence: TGTGCCAGCAGTGAGTTCTCTCACAAACACAATGAGCAGTTCTTC.

The chain employs TRBV5-1 and TRBJ2-1; a weak D match, TRBD2 (6 bases). CDR3 size: 14 residues. CDR1 and CDR2 (germline): SGHRS, YFSETQ. The V gene lost 2 bases and the J gene lost 5 bases, with 11 bases spanning the gap. This CDR3 is CASSFAGPNNEQFF. CDR3 DNA: TGCGCCAGCAGCTTTGCGGGACCGAACAATGAGCAGTTCTTC.

The rearrangement joins TRBV6-2 or TRBV6-3 to TRBJ1-1; no clear D gene. Trimming cost V 6 bases and J 1 base, with 15 bases left between them. The germline V gene encodes CDR1 MNHEY and CDR2 SVGEGT. This CDR3 has 15 amino acids. The CDR3 region has the DNA TGTGCCAGCAGCCGGCATGGTTCCGCGAACACTGAAGCTTTCTTT. Its translation is CASSRHGSANTEAFF.

Concerning this clone: Different DNA sequences within this sample yield the same CDR3. J is TRBJ1-2 and V is TRBV5-5; D perhaps matches TRBD1 (6 bases). Between the trimmed V and J ends, which lost 4 bases and 2 bases, there was a span of 12 bases. The CDR3 consists of 14 residues. Germline CDR1 SGHKS, CDR2 YYEKEE (reference sequence). In DNA, the CDR3 is TGTGCCAGCAGCCCAGGGGCCCTAAACTATGGCTACACCTTC. Its translation: CASSPGALNYGYTF.

V usage is TRBV7-9 and J usage is TRBJ1-1; perhaps TRBD1 as D (5 bases). Trimming removed 4 bases at V and 4 bases at J, with 7 bases between. The CDR3 runs to 12 residues. From germline, CDR1 is SEHNR and CDR2 FQNEAQ (reference sequence). The CDR3: CASSWGGTEAFF. DNA for the CDR3: TGTGCCAGCAGCTGGGGGGGCACTGAAGCTTTCTTT.

This chain uses TRBV6-6 with TRBJ2-7; weak D call: TRBD2 (6 bases). The length of the CDR3 is 16 residues. Germline V gene sequence: CDR1 MNHNY, CDR2 SVGAGI (reference sequence). V was cut by 7 bases and J by 0 bases, with 19 bases left in between. The chain's CDR3 is CASMDPGAGSSYEQYF. The CDR3 bases are TGTGCCAGCATGGACCCTGGGGCGGGGAGCTCCTACGAGCAGTACTTC.

CDR3 loop: CASSQAGTSGLRGELFF. The CDR3 region has the DNA TGTGCCAGCAGTCAGGCGGGCACTAGCGGGCTCAGGGGGGAGCTGTTTTTT. The chain uses TRBV28 and TRBJ2-2; 9 nucleotides agree with TRBD2. CDR1 and CDR2 from the germline V gene are MDHEN and SYDVKM. The length of the CDR3 is 17 residues. Trimming removed 5 bases from V and 8 bases from J; junction bases left unmatched: 15.

V usage is TRBV27 and J usage is TRBJ2-7, with D hard to call. Germline V lookup: CDR1 MNHEY, CDR2 SMNVEV (reference sequence). CDR3 length: 15 residues. Trimming removed 2 bases at V and 4 bases at J, with 15 bases between. The CDR3 is CASSLGPPPFYEQYF. In DNA, the CDR3 is TGTGCCAGCAGTTTAGGGCCACCCCCTTTTTACGAGCAGTACTTC.

This clone was counted a single time. V gene TRBV28 combines with J gene TRBJ2-6; 7 nucleotides match TRBD1. The ends lost 0 bases at V and 4 bases at J; junction bases unmatched: 9. Germline values: CDR1 MDHEN, CDR2 SYDVKM. The CDR3 has 18 amino acids. The CDR3 DNA is TGTGCCAGCAGTTTATGGGACCTGACAGGGTCCGGGGCCAACGTCCTGACTTTC. This encodes CASSLWDLTGSGANVLTF.

V is TRBV29-1 and J is TRBJ2-7, with 8 bases aligning to TRBD1. Germline V CDR1 and CDR2: SQVTM, ANQGSEA. The CDR3 runs 14 residues. V shed 7 bases and J 0 bases; nucleotides not matched to a gene: 8. The CDR3 loop reads CSALTGASSYEQYF. The CDR3 region has the DNA TGCAGCGCCCTGACAGGGGCATCCTCCTACGAGCAGTACTTC.

V and J are TRBV29-1 and TRBJ2-1; 9 positions match TRBD1. The J segment lost 10 bases and the V segment lost 7 bases, leaving 5 bases of the junction unmatched. Germline V CDR1 and CDR2: SQVTM, ANQGSEA. The CDR3 covers 11 residues. The CDR3 loop is CSAGQGIEQFF. CDR3 bases: TGCAGCGCGGGACAGGGTATCGAGCAGTTCTTC.

V is TRBV30 and J is TRBJ2-1, with 11 bases matching TRBD2. V shed 0 bases, J shed 9 bases, and the junction held 1 base outside the gene matches. The CDR3 loop spans 13 amino acids. Per germline, CDR1 GTSNPN and CDR2 SVGIG (reference sequence). CDR3 residues: CAWSVLAGAEQFF. As DNA, the CDR3 is TGTGCCTGGAGTGTACTAGCGGGAGCTGAGCAGTTCTTC. The full variable domain, in which reference TRBV30 and TRBJ2-1 provide the parts outside the CDR3, is SQTIHQWPATLVQPVGSPLSLECTVEGTSNPNLYWYRQAAGRGLQLLFYSVGIGQISSEVPQNLSASRPQDRQFILSSKKLLLSDSGFYLCAWSVLAGAEQFFGPGTRLTVL.

The CDR3 DNA reads TGTGCTAGTAGGAGGGGCCCCCGCTACGAGCAGTACTTC. Protein sequence: CASRRGPRYEQYF. V is TRBV12-5 and J is TRBJ2-7; D possibly corresponds to TRBD2 (6 bases). Germline V gives CDR1 LGHNT, CDR2 FRNRAP. This CDR3 comprises 13 residues. V lost 8 bases and J lost 3, with 14 bases in between.

The chain is built from TRBV30 and TRBJ2-3; 10 bases fit TRBD2. CDR1 is GTSNPN and CDR2 is SVGIG in the germline V gene (reference sequence). This CDR3 comprises 15 residues. V was clipped by 2 bases and J by 2 bases; unmatched bases: 4. CDR3 protein: CAWSPGLADTDTQYF. The CDR3 nucleotides are TGTGCCTGGAGTCCAGGACTAGCGGACACAGATACGCAGTATTTT.

The chain joins TRBV14 to TRBJ1-3; D is ambiguous. The germline CDR1 and CDR2 sequences are SGHDN and FVKESK. This CDR3 contains 15 residues. V gave up 2 bases and J gave up 4 bases, with 12 bases separating them. The CDR3 is CASSQSRGSGNTIYF. CDR3 nucleotide sequence: TGTGCCAGCAGCCAAAGTCGTGGGTCCGGAAACACCATATATTTT. Together with reference TRBV14 and TRBJ1-3, the CDR3 gives the full variable domain: EAGVTQFPSHSVIEKGQTVTLRCDPISGHDNLYWYRRVMGKEIKFLLHFVKESKQDESGMPNNRFLAERTGGTYSTLKVQPAELEDSGVYFCASSQSRGSGNTIYFGEGSWLTVV.

The genes are TRBV7-9 and TRBJ2-1; 7 bases align to TRBD2. The trim removed 5 bases at V and 4 bases at J, leaving 14 bases unmatched. Germline assignment: CDR1 SEHNR and CDR2 FQNEAQ (reference sequence). The CDR3 has 17 amino acids. The DNA for the CDR3 is TGTGCCAGCAGCCCAACCTTACTAGCGAACGGATACAATGAGCAGTTCTTC. Translation gives CASSPTLLANGYNEQFF.

The chain employs TRBV5-6 and TRBJ2-1; 11 bases are shared with TRBD2. The CDR3 has 15 amino acids. V was clipped by 4 bases and J by 7 bases; unmatched bases: 7. CDR1 is SGHDT, CDR2 YYEEEE, per germline. Here the CDR3 reads CASSVGTSGWNEQFF. Here the CDR3 DNA reads TGTGCCAGCAGCGTAGGGACTAGCGGTTGGAATGAGCAGTTCTTC.

A note on this clone: Sequence at one end of the junction differs from germline and may be a read error. CDR3 region: CASSLTRGEGDSYEQYF. DNA for the CDR3: TGTGCTAGCAGCTTAACAAGGGGTGAGGGTGACTCCTACGAGCAGTACTTC. The chain carries TRBV7-7 and TRBJ2-7; D possibly uses TRBD1 or TRBD2 (5 bases each). Germline assignment: CDR1 SSHAT and CDR2 FNYEAQ (reference sequence). CDR3 length equals 17 residues.

The chain recombines TRBV3-1 (or the pseudogene TRBV3-2) with TRBJ2-7; 11 positions agree with TRBD1. This CDR3 comprises 15 residues. V lost 4 bases to trimming and J lost 5 bases; unmatched junction nucleotides: 7. Germline V gene sequence: CDR1 LGHDT, CDR2 YNNKEL (reference sequence). The CDR3 nucleotides read TGTGCCAGCAGCCCCGAGGGACAGGGGGTAAACGAGCAGTACTTC. It translates to CASSPEGQGVNEQYF.

The chain combines TRBV18 with TRBJ1-1; D ambiguous. This CDR3 is built from 15 residues. CDR1 KGHSH and CDR2 LQKENI come from the germline V gene. Trimming took 3 bases from V and 1 from J, leaving 12 bases between them. The CDR3 loop reads CASSPIGGSNTEAFF. The CDR3 DNA reads as TGTGCCAGCTCACCTATCGGAGGATCGAACACTGAAGCTTTCTTT.

This chain joins TRBV12-3 or TRBV12-4 and TRBJ2-1; either TRBD1 or TRBD2 may fit D (5 bases each). The CDR3 loop spans 13 amino acids. Trimming pared 4 bases from V and 7 bases from J, leaving 11 bases between. CDR3 DNA sequence: TGTGCCAGCAGTTGGGGGAGTTGGAATGAGCAGTTCTTC. Translation gives CASSWGSWNEQFF.

Only one count was recorded for this clone. V and J are TRBV7-9 and TRBJ1-1, with 7 bases aligning to TRBD1. V trimming: 4 bases; J trimming: 2 bases; junction bases outside the gene matches: 7. Germline V gene lookup returns CDR1 SEHNR and CDR2 FQNEAQ (reference sequence). CDR3 length: 15 amino acids. The CDR3 spells CASSSWDRGNTEAFF. CDR3 DNA: TGTGCCAGCAGCTCGTGGGACAGAGGAAACACTGAAGCTTTCTTT.

J is TRBJ2-7 and V is TRBV4-2; 10 bases are shared with TRBD2. Germline V gene data show CDR1 as LGHNA and CDR2 as YNFKEQ. CDR3 length: 16 amino acids. Trimming cost V 4 bases and J 2 bases; bases outside gene matches: 8. Written as DNA, the CDR3 is TGTGCCAGCAGCCTAGACGGGACTAGCGCTACCTACGAGCAGTACTTC. It yields the protein CASSLDGTSATYEQYF.

The chain uses TRBV6-2 or TRBV6-3 and TRBJ1-3, with TRBD1 as a possible D gene (5 bases). V was clipped by 6 bases and J by 0 bases, with 15 bases between them. CDR1 and CDR2 from the germline V gene are MNHEY and SVGEGT. The CDR3 has 16 residues. CDR3 region: CASSIGTPSSGNTIYF. CDR3 nucleotide sequence: TGTGCCAGCAGCATTGGGACGCCCAGCTCTGGAAACACCATATATTTT.

J is TRBJ2-1 and V is TRBV12-3 or TRBV12-4, with 7 bases that match TRBD2. V lost 1 base, J lost 10 bases, and 1 base stayed unmatched. The CDR3 sequence is 12 residues long. DNA of the CDR3: TGTGCCAGCAGTTTAGGAGCGGGAGAGCAGTTCTTC. The encoded protein is CASSLGAGEQFF.

The V gene is TRBV5-4, the J gene TRBJ2-7, with D tentatively TRBD1 or TRBD2 (5 bases each). This CDR3 is built from 13 residues. Trimming stripped 4 bases from V and 3 bases from J, with 11 bases between. The V gene's germline CDR1 is SGHNT and CDR2 YYREEE (reference sequence). The CDR3 protein is CASSRDEHYEQYF. The CDR3 nucleotides are TGTGCCAGCAGCAGGGACGAACACTACGAGCAGTACTTC.

This clone appeared a single time. V gene TRBV7-2 combines with J gene TRBJ1-2; TRBD1 might be the D (6 bases). Germline values: CDR1 SGHTA, CDR2 FQGNSA. This CDR3 is built from 15 residues. Deletions cut 5 bases from V and 5 bases from J, with 18 bases between. CDR3 protein: CASSRDKQEPYGYTF. The CDR3 DNA reads TGTGCCAGCAGCAGGGACAAACAGGAGCCATATGGCTACACCTTC.

The chain joins TRBV3-1 (or the pseudogene TRBV3-2) to TRBJ2-1; no clear D gene. Deletions cut 1 base from V and 5 bases from J, with 12 bases between. The CDR3 covers 15 residues. Germline loops: CDR1 LGHDT, CDR2 YNNKEL (reference sequence). CDR3 DNA: TGTGCCAGCAGCCAAGGAAGGGTCCCCAACAATGAGCAGTTCTTC. Translated: CASSQGRVPNNEQFF.

Only one count was recorded for this clone. This chain uses TRBV2 with TRBJ2-7; 10 bases align to TRBD1. CDR3 length equals 13 residues. The germline V gene encodes CDR1 SNHLY and CDR2 FYNNEI. With V trimmed by 4 bases and J by 4 bases, 1 base remained unmatched. The CDR3 DNA reads TGTGCCAGCAGTGGGACAGGGGGTTACGAGCAGTACTTC. Translation: CASSGTGGYEQYF.